Below are 22 T cell receptor beta chains sequenced from a single sample in a study of shared clonotypes between healthy human individuals. Only in-frame clones appear in the TCRdb table, and some are missing; sequencing was by immunoSEQ multiplex PCR. Of hundreds of thousands of clones listed, 95% to 96% are singletons. It was CD45RO-negative cells, positively selected for CCR7, that made up naive CD8 cells, with terminally differentiated effector memory CD45RA+ cells excluded. Sequenced material: naive CD8+ T cells sorted from blood. The origin of the receptors is a woman in her 30s in good health.

About this clone itself: The identical CDR3 is also encoded by other nucleotide sequences in the sample. The chain joins TRBV6-5 to TRBJ2-1; D may be TRBD1 or TRBD2 (5 bases each). Trimming shortened V by 0 bases and J by 7 bases, and 7 bases separated the two germline ends. Germline V lookup: CDR1 MNHEY, CDR2 SVGAGI. This CDR3 contains 13 residues. This CDR3 is CASSYSEGNEQFF. The CDR3 bases are TGTGCCAGCAGTTACTCCGAGGGGAATGAGCAGTTCTTC.

This chain joins TRBV27 and TRBJ1-2; TRBD1 is a possible D gene (6 bases). The V end lost 0 bases, the J end lost 9 bases, and 14 bases lay between the germline ends. The CDR3 extends over 14 amino acids. The germline V gene encodes CDR1 MNHEY and CDR2 SMNVEV (reference sequence). CDR3 loop: CASSLSARGFSYTF. DNA for the CDR3: TGTGCCAGCAGTTTATCGGCCAGGGGTTTTAGCTACACCTTC.

This clone was found once. V is TRBV7-9 and J is TRBJ1-1; no reliable D call. Germline V gene lookup returns CDR1 SEHNR and CDR2 FQNEAQ (reference sequence). This CDR3 spans 12 amino acids. V gave up 10 bases and J gave up 0 bases, with 9 bases separating them. CDR3 sequence reads: CANSGLNTEAFF. DNA of the CDR3: TGTGCCAACTCAGGACTGAACACTGAAGCTTTCTTT.

The J gene is TRBJ2-3, the V gene TRBV6-1; D not certain. Germline CDR1 reads MNHNS; CDR2 reads SASEGT. There are 15 residues in the CDR3. Between the trimmed V and J ends, which lost 2 bases and 2 bases, there was a span of 11 bases. The DNA for the CDR3 is TGTGCCAGCAGTGAACAGCGAAGACACACAGATACGCAGTATTTT. Translation gives CASSEQRRHTDTQYF.

This chain links TRBV5-6 with TRBJ2-7; D is possibly TRBD1 (6 bases). Germline V gives CDR1 SGHDT, CDR2 YYEEEE. This CDR3 contains 14 residues. Trimming took off 2 bases at V and 5 bases at J, with 14 bases between the two ends. CDR3 protein: CASSLTDRAHEQYF. The CDR3, as DNA: TGTGCCAGCAGCTTAACGGACAGAGCTCACGAGCAGTACTTC. Together with reference TRBV5-6 and TRBJ2-7, the CDR3 gives the full variable domain: DAGVTQSPTHLIKTRGQQVTLRCSPKSGHDTVSWYQQALGQGPQFIFQYYEEEERQRGNFPDRFSGHQFPNYSSELNVNALLLGDSALYLCASSLTDRAHEQYFGPGTRLTVT.

J is TRBJ2-3 and V is TRBV7-9; D gene uncertain. Between the trimmed V and J ends, which lost 3 bases and 1 base, there was a span of 11 bases. The CDR3 extends over 15 amino acids. Germline values: CDR1 SEHNR, CDR2 FQNEAQ (reference sequence). CDR3 DNA: TGTGCCAGCAGCTTGGATAGGGCCCGCACAGATACGCAGTATTTT. This encodes CASSLDRARTDTQYF.

V usage is TRBV19 and J usage is TRBJ1-1; a possible D gene is TRBD1 (5 bases). This CDR3 region has 15 residues. CDR1 is LNHDA and CDR2 is SQIVND in the germline V gene (reference sequence). V dropped 1 base and J dropped 1 base, with 10 bases sitting between them. The CDR3: CASSIGWTQNTEAFF. CDR3 nucleotides: TGTGCCAGTAGTATAGGTTGGACACAGAACACTGAAGCTTTCTTT.

The chain carries TRBV2 and TRBJ1-5; D perhaps matches TRBD1 (5 bases). Germline V gene data show CDR1 as SNHLY and CDR2 as FYNNEI. Trimming cost V 3 bases and J 0 bases, with 12 bases left between them. The CDR3 is 16 residues long. CDR3 in DNA: TGTGCCAGCAGTGATCAGGGACGTTATAGCAATCAGCCCCAGCATTTT. Protein product: CASSDQGRYSNQPQHF.

On this clone: Other DNA variants within this sample encode the same CDR3. This rearrangement joins TRBV9 to TRBJ2-2; D not certain. Trimming removed 0 bases from V and 6 bases from J, with 6 bases in between. The germline V gene encodes CDR1 SGDLS and CDR2 YYNGEE. CDR3 size: 13 residues. The CDR3 is CASSVESAGELFF. The CDR3 DNA is TGTGCCAGCAGCGTAGAGTCCGCCGGGGAGCTGTTTTTT.

The rearrangement joins TRBV15 to TRBJ2-5, with 10 bases lining up with TRBD2. In germline, CDR1 is LNHNV, CDR2 YYDKDF (reference sequence). V shed 2 bases, J shed 1 base, and the junction held 4 bases outside the gene matches. There are 16 residues in the CDR3. The CDR3, as DNA: TGTGCCACCAGCAGATCCGGGACTAGCGCCCAAGAGACCCAGTACTTC. Protein sequence: CATSRSGTSAQETQYF.

The V call is TRBV5-4, the J call TRBJ2-7; D possibly corresponds to TRBD2 (6 bases). Trimming took off 2 bases at V and 4 bases at J, with 13 bases between the two ends. The CDR3 loop spans 14 amino acids. In germline, CDR1 is SGHNT, CDR2 YYREEE (reference sequence). The CDR3: CASSFFGGTYEQYF. DNA of the CDR3: TGTGCCAGCAGCTTTTTCGGGGGAACGTACGAGCAGTACTTC.

The rearrangement joins TRBV27 to TRBJ2-7, with D hard to call. V gave up 0 bases and J gave up 3 bases, with 15 bases separating them. CDR1 and CDR2 from the germline V gene are MNHEY and SMNVEV (reference sequence). The length of the CDR3 is 16 residues. CDR3 in amino acids: CASSLSVGTRLYEQYF. CDR3 nucleotides: TGTGCCAGCAGTTTATCTGTCGGAACGAGACTCTACGAGCAGTACTTC.

The chain is built from TRBV7-3 and TRBJ2-5; TRBD1 aligns across 10 bases. CDR1 SGHTA and CDR2 FQGTGA come from the germline V gene. The CDR3 has 15 residues. The trim removed 6 bases at V and 3 bases at J, leaving 7 bases unmatched. CDR3 coding DNA: TGTGCCAGCAGTCAAACCGGGACAGGGGAAGAGACCCAGTACTTC. It translates to CASSQTGTGEETQYF. Supplemented by reference TRBV7-3 and TRBJ2-5, the full variable domain reads GAGVSQTPSNKVTEKGKYVELRCDPISGHTALYWYRQSLGQGPEFLIYFQGTGAADDSGLPNDRFFAVRPEGSVSTLKIQRTERGDSAVYLCASSQTGTGEETQYFGPGTRLLVL.

The chain recombines TRBV9 with TRBJ1-5; D is perhaps TRBD1 (5 bases). Germline loops: CDR1 SGDLS, CDR2 YYNGEE. Trimming took 4 bases from V and 2 from J, leaving 13 bases between them. The CDR3 consists of 15 residues. Written as DNA, the CDR3 is TGTGCCAGCAGCTTACGGGGGGATGGCAATCAGCCCCAGCATTTT. Translation: CASSLRGDGNQPQHF.

This chain connects TRBV6-1 to TRBJ2-6; TRBD1 is a possible D gene (6 bases). The germline V and J ends were trimmed by 4 bases and 0 bases, with 22 bases remaining between them. From germline, CDR1 is MNHNS and CDR2 SASEGT. The CDR3 covers 20 residues. The CDR3 DNA follows: TGTGCCAGCAGTGGCAGGGGAAGATCTTCCCTGATCTCTGGGGCCAACGTCCTGACTTTC. Its translation: CASSGRGRSSLISGANVLTF.

The rearrangement joins TRBV28 to TRBJ2-3, with D perhaps TRBD2 (6 bases). V was cut by 3 bases and J by 2 bases, with 9 bases left in between. The CDR3 extends over 14 amino acids. Germline loops: CDR1 MDHEN, CDR2 SYDVKM. CDR3 DNA sequence: TGTGCCAGCAGTTTTATGCGGGACACAGATACGCAGTATTTT. This sequence encodes CASSFMRDTDTQYF. Full variable domain (rest looked up from reference TRBV28 and TRBJ2-3): DVKVTQSSRYLVKRTGEKVFLECVQDMDHENMFWYRQDPGLGLRLIYFSYDVKMKEKGDIPEGYSVSREKKERFSLILESASTNQTSMYLCASSFMRDTDTQYFGPGTRLTVL.

This clone was observed a single time. The chain employs TRBV14 and TRBJ2-2; no firm D call. The CDR3 sequence is 17 residues long. The V gene lost 2 bases and the J gene lost 2 bases, with 15 bases spanning the gap. Germline V lookup: CDR1 SGHDN, CDR2 FVKESK. The CDR3 loop reads CASSQRILEVNTGELFF. In DNA form, the CDR3 reads TGTGCCAGCAGCCAACGGATTTTGGAAGTTAACACCGGGGAGCTGTTTTTT.

The CDR3 spells CASGGGGWEQFF. CDR3 nucleotide sequence: TGTGCCAGCGGAGGGGGAGGATGGGAGCAGTTCTTC. The chain combines TRBV27 with TRBJ2-1; D assignment may be TRBD1 or TRBD2 (6 bases each). The CDR3 runs to 12 residues. The germline V and J ends were trimmed by 8 bases and 10 bases, with 15 bases remaining between them. The germline gives CDR1 MNHEY, CDR2 SMNVEV (reference sequence).

The chain uses TRBV13 and TRBJ2-1; 7 positions agree with TRBD2. The ends lost 1 base at V and 4 bases at J; junction bases unmatched: 10. CDR1 is PRHDT and CDR2 is FYEKMQ in the germline V gene (reference sequence). This CDR3 contains 17 residues. The CDR3 loop reads CASSLEATGGWYNEQFF. CDR3 nucleotide sequence: TGTGCCAGCAGCTTAGAGGCTACGGGAGGCTGGTACAATGAGCAGTTCTTC.

The rearrangement links TRBV19 to TRBJ2-3; perhaps TRBD1 as D (5 bases). CDR3 size: 15 residues. CDR1 is LNHDA, CDR2 SQIVND, per germline (reference sequence). V lost 3 bases, J lost 1 base, and 11 bases lay in between. The chain's CDR3 is CASSILQGGTDTQYF. The CDR3 DNA reads TGTGCCAGTAGTATCCTTCAGGGTGGCACAGATACGCAGTATTTT. The full variable domain, completed using reference TRBV19 and TRBJ2-3, is DGGITQSPKYLFRKEGQNVTLSCEQNLNHDAMYWYRQDPGQGLRLIYYSQIVNDFQKGDIAEGYSVSREKKESFPLTVTSAQKNPTAFYLCASSILQGGTDTQYFGPGTRLTVL.

This sequence joins TRBV28 and TRBJ2-2; D not certain. In germline, CDR1 is MDHEN, CDR2 SYDVKM. The CDR3 loop spans 10 amino acids. The V end lost 6 bases, the J end lost 6 bases, and 2 bases lay between the germline ends. In DNA form, the CDR3 reads TGTGCCAGCAGGTCCGGGGAGCTGTTTTTT. The encoded protein is CASRSGELFF.

The chain uses TRBV28 and TRBJ2-5; D could derive from TRBD1 or TRBD2 (5 bases each). This CDR3 has 13 amino acids. The V end was cut by 3 bases, the J end by 11 bases, with 16 bases between. Germline V gene sequence: CDR1 MDHEN, CDR2 SYDVKM. The CDR3 DNA reads TGTGCCAGCAGTTTTATGGTGGGGACGGAGCAGTACTTC. It specifies CASSFMVGTEQYF.